Listed here are 9 T cell receptor beta chains from one sample, sequenced in a study of T cell changes during pregnancy in multiple sclerosis. Sequencing used immunoSEQ multiplex PCR; TCRdb keeps in-frame clones, though not all of them. Among fewer than 35,000 clones listed, about 92% were seen once. This specimen was CD4+ T cells from peripheral blood mononuclear cells, taken in the second trimester of pregnancy. The source of these receptors is a female donor with multiple sclerosis, enrolled in a pregnancy study.

This chain uses TRBV5-1 with TRBJ1-1; possible D gene TRBD1, 5 bases. The V end lost 1 base, the J end lost 1 base, and 14 bases lay between the germline ends. Germline CDR1 reads SGHRS; CDR2 reads YFSETQ. The CDR3 sequence is 16 residues long. CDR3 residues: CASSLPWGTRNTEAFF. As DNA, the CDR3 is TGCGCCAGCAGCTTGCCCTGGGGCACACGGAACACTGAAGCTTTCTTT.

J is TRBJ2-2 and V is TRBV27, with a tentative D call TRBD2 (5 bases). From germline, CDR1 is MNHEY and CDR2 SMNVEV (reference sequence). This CDR3 has 15 amino acids. V lost 8 bases to trimming and J lost 0 bases, with 13 bases between them. This CDR3 reads CASSPWTANTGELFF. CDR3 DNA sequence: TGTGCCAGCTCCCCTTGGACTGCGAACACCGGGGAGCTGTTTTTT.

The CDR3 nucleotides are TGTGCCAGCAGTAGGGGGAACGGCTACACCTTC. The encoded protein is CASSRGNGYTF. The gene calls are TRBV6-1 and TRBJ1-2; TRBD1 might be the D (6 bases). The length of the CDR3 is 11 residues. Germline V gene data show CDR1 as MNHNS and CDR2 as SASEGT. Trimming took off 5 bases at V and 8 bases at J, with 9 bases between the two ends.

The J gene is TRBJ1-4, the V gene TRBV5-4, with 8 nucleotides matching TRBD1. The CDR3 runs to 15 residues. The ends lost 4 bases at V and 7 bases at J; junction bases unmatched: 9. Germline CDR1 reads SGHNT; CDR2 reads YYREEE (reference sequence). This CDR3 reads CASSEGTGVIEKLFF. The CDR3 DNA is TGTGCCAGCAGCGAAGGGACAGGAGTAATTGAAAAACTGTTTTTT. The complete variable domain, with remaining parts taken from reference TRBV5-4 and TRBJ1-4, reads ETGVTQSPTHLIKTRGQQVTLRCSSQSGHNTVSWYQQALGQGPQFIFQYYREEENGRGNFPPRFSGLQFPNYSSELNVNALELDDSALYLCASSEGTGVIEKLFFGSGTQLSVL.

This clone was counted once. The V and J genes are TRBV28 and TRBJ1-2, with 7 bases lining up with TRBD1. The germline V gene encodes CDR1 MDHEN and CDR2 SYDVKM. V shed 5 bases and J 2 bases; nucleotides not matched to a gene: 8. This CDR3 has 15 residues. As DNA, the CDR3 is TGTGCCAGCAGTGTACCAGGGGGTGGCAACTATGGCTACACCTTC. Residues: CASSVPGGGNYGYTF.

This clone occurred once. The CDR3 sequence is CASKMTGYTDTQYF. In DNA form, the CDR3 reads TGTGCCAGTAAAATGACAGGATACACAGATACGCAGTATTTT. The chain is built from TRBV19 and TRBJ2-3; tentatively, D is TRBD1 (6 bases). Per the germline V gene, CDR1 is LNHDA and CDR2 is SQIVND (reference sequence). This CDR3 spans 14 amino acids. V gave up 7 bases and J gave up 2 bases, with 13 bases separating them.

The genes are TRBV30 and TRBJ1-1; 10 bases match TRBD1. The CDR3 sequence is 15 residues long. The V gene end was trimmed by 2 bases and the J gene end by 1 base; junction bases not matched to a gene: 4. Looked up from germline, CDR1 is GTSNPN and CDR2 is SVGIG (reference sequence). The CDR3 is CAWSRTGGWNTEAFF. CDR3 bases: TGTGCCTGGAGTAGGACAGGGGGGTGGAACACTGAAGCTTTCTTT.

This clone was counted a single time. The V gene is TRBV28, the J gene TRBJ1-2; perhaps TRBD1 as D (6 bases). V lost 3 bases and J lost 5, with 13 bases in between. CDR3 length: 14 residues. Germline CDR1 MDHEN, CDR2 SYDVKM. DNA for the CDR3: TGTGCCAGCAGTTTGCAAGGGGGGGAGTATGGCTACACCTTC. Translated: CASSLQGGEYGYTF.

In this sample, this clone turned up once. The junction does not match germline at one end; this may be a read error. This rearrangement joins TRBV6-5 to TRBJ2-7; TRBD2 aligns across 7 bases. CDR1 is MNHEY and CDR2 is SVGAGI in the germline V gene. The CDR3 covers 15 residues. The CDR3 spells CASGYISGRAREQYF. In DNA, the CDR3 is TGTGCCAGCGGTTATATTAGCGGGCGTGCCCGGGAGCAGTACTTC.